The rows below give T cell receptor beta chains drawn from one sample of a study of blood T cell repertoires in COVID-19. Measured with immunoSEQ multiplex PCR; TCRdb has only the in-frame clones, and not every one. In the table there are 200,000 or so clones, around 89% of which are singletons. The sequencing input was PBMCs or T cells enriched from blood (not recorded which). These receptors were collected from a woman between 40 and 50 years old with acute COVID-19. Each CDR3 is given with its conserved first and last residue. Fields, in order: V gene, clone size, D gene, J gene, CDR3 DNA, CDR3 protein. D genes are given only for firm matches. Size is omitted from some rows. Given values are once, few, many or a class for expanded clones.

v_gene: TRBV7-9; abundance: few; d_gene: -; j_gene: TRBJ1-4; CDR3nt: TGTGCCAGCAGCTCACTGCATGGTGAAAAACTGTTTTTT; CDR3aa: CASSSLHGEKLFF
v_gene: TRBV7-2; abundance: -; d_gene: -; j_gene: TRBJ1-2; CDR3nt: TGTGCCAGCAGCTCGGGGAGGTATGGCTACACCTTC; CDR3aa: CASSSGRYGYTF
v_gene: TRBV15; abundance: -; d_gene: TRBD1; j_gene: TRBJ2-5; CDR3nt: TGTGCCACCAGCAGCACAGGGGGAGAGACCCAGTACTTC; CDR3aa: CATSSTGGETQYF
v_gene: TRBV7-2; abundance: -; d_gene: -; j_gene: TRBJ2-2; CDR3nt: TGTGCCAGCAGCTTATACCAGGGGACGAACACCGGGGAGCTGTTTTTT; CDR3aa: CASSLYQGTNTGELFF
v_gene: TRBV5-1; abundance: -; d_gene: TRBD1; j_gene: TRBJ1-1; CDR3nt: TGCGCCAGCAGCTTGGCCCCGATCGGGACAGGGTTCGGTGATCTGGGAGCTTTCTTT; CDR3aa: CASSLAPIGTGFGDLGAFF
v_gene: TRBV20-1; abundance: -; d_gene: TRBD1; j_gene: TRBJ1-1; CDR3nt: TGCAGTGCTAGTTCATCGACAGGGGGCCTCACTGAAGCTTTCTTT; CDR3aa: CSASSSTGGLTEAFF
v_gene: TRBV19; abundance: -; d_gene: -; j_gene: TRBJ1-1; CDR3nt: TGTGCCAGTAGTAGCCAGGGTGGTACTGAAGCTTTCTTT; CDR3aa: CASSSQGGTEAFF
v_gene: TRBV13; abundance: -; d_gene: TRBD1; j_gene: TRBJ1-6; CDR3nt: TGTGCCAGCAGCGTAGGGGGCCCCGCCAATTCACCCCTCCACTTT; CDR3aa: CASSVGGPANSPLHF
v_gene: TRBV24-1; abundance: -; d_gene: -; j_gene: TRBJ1-4; CDR3nt: TGTGCCACCAGTGACGCCATGCAGGGGCCCCAAGCTGCAACTAATGAAAAACTGTTTTTT; CDR3aa: CATSDAMQGPQAATNEKLFF
v_gene: TRBV29-1; abundance: once; d_gene: -; j_gene: TRBJ1-1; CDR3nt: TGCAGCGTTCAAAGAGGGAACACTGAAGCTTTCTTT; CDR3aa: CSVQRGNTEAFF
v_gene: TRBV11-2; abundance: -; d_gene: -; j_gene: TRBJ2-7; CDR3nt: TGTGCCACTAGGGCGGGGAAGGGGTCCTACGAGCAGTACTTC; CDR3aa: CATRAGKGSYEQYF
v_gene: TRBV18; abundance: -; d_gene: TRBD1; j_gene: TRBJ1-2; CDR3nt: TGTGCCAGCTCACCACCGAGACAGGGCTATGGCTACACCTTC; CDR3aa: CASSPPRQGYGYTF
v_gene: TRBV7-9; abundance: -; d_gene: TRBD2; j_gene: TRBJ2-1; CDR3nt: TGTGCCAGCAGCTTTACTAGCGGGATTCACTACAATGAGCAGTTCTTC; CDR3aa: CASSFTSGIHYNEQFF
v_gene: TRBV19; abundance: many; d_gene: TRBD1; j_gene: TRBJ1-5; CDR3nt: TGTGCCAGTAGTACGGGACAGGGAGGCGGTCAGCCCCAGCATTTT; CDR3aa: CASSTGQGGGQPQHF
v_gene: TRBV5-1; abundance: -; d_gene: TRBD2; j_gene: TRBJ2-3; CDR3nt: TGCGCCAGCAGCTTGGCCCCGCTAGCGGGGGGCACGCAGTATTTT; CDR3aa: CASSLAPLAGGTQYF
v_gene: TRBV9; abundance: -; d_gene: TRBD1; j_gene: TRBJ1-6; CDR3nt: TGTGCCAGCAGCGCCACAGGGGCGGATTCACCCCTCCACTTT; CDR3aa: CASSATGADSPLHF
v_gene: TRBV7-2; abundance: -; d_gene: TRBD2; j_gene: TRBJ2-3; CDR3nt: TGTGCCAGCAGCTTTACCGGGACTACCGCAGATACGCAGTATTTT; CDR3aa: CASSFTGTTADTQYF
v_gene: TRBV11-2; abundance: -; d_gene: -; j_gene: TRBJ2-1; CDR3nt: TGTGCCAGCAGCTTAGTGGGAGTCACCTACAATGAGCAGTTCTTC; CDR3aa: CASSLVGVTYNEQFF
v_gene: TRBV5-1; abundance: once; d_gene: -; j_gene: TRBJ2-7; CDR3nt: TGCGCCAGCAGCTTGGATGGACAGACCTACGAGCAGTACTTC; CDR3aa: CASSLDGQTYEQYF
v_gene: TRBV3-1/TRBV3-2; abundance: -; d_gene: -; j_gene: TRBJ2-7; CDR3nt: TGTGCCAGCAGCCAAAGCTGGAGCTCCTACGAGCAGTACTTC; CDR3aa: CASSQSWSSYEQYF
v_gene: TRBV5-1; abundance: few; d_gene: TRBD1; j_gene: TRBJ1-2; CDR3nt: TGCGCCAGCAGCTTGGGACAGGGCAGTGGAGGCTACACCTTC; CDR3aa: CASSLGQGSGGYTF
v_gene: TRBV7-8; abundance: -; d_gene: -; j_gene: TRBJ1-5; CDR3nt: TGTGCCAGCAGCTTCCAGGGCAATCAGCCCCAGCATTTT; CDR3aa: CASSFQGNQPQHF
v_gene: TRBV18; abundance: -; d_gene: TRBD2; j_gene: TRBJ2-1; CDR3nt: TGTGCCAGCTCACCAGCCTCGGTAGGGCGGGGGGGCTTGGAGCAGTTCTTC; CDR3aa: CASSPASVGRGGLEQFF
v_gene: TRBV11-2; abundance: -; d_gene: -; j_gene: TRBJ1-2; CDR3nt: TGTGCCAGCAGCTTAAGCCCACAGGGAAACTATGGCTACACCTTC; CDR3aa: CASSLSPQGNYGYTF
v_gene: TRBV4-3; abundance: medium-sized; d_gene: -; j_gene: TRBJ1-3; CDR3nt: TGCGCCAGCAGCCAAGATCGGTGGGGGCAAAACACCATATATTTT; CDR3aa: CASSQDRWGQNTIYF
v_gene: TRBV3-1/TRBV3-2; abundance: -; d_gene: TRBD2; j_gene: TRBJ2-5; CDR3nt: TGTGCCAGCAGCACCCGAAGAGCGGGGGGGACAGAGACCCAGTACTTC; CDR3aa: CASSTRRAGGTETQYF
v_gene: TRBV30; abundance: -; d_gene: -; j_gene: TRBJ1-4; CDR3nt: TGTGCCTGGAGCACCGGGACACCTGAAAAACTGTTTTTT; CDR3aa: CAWSTGTPEKLFF
v_gene: TRBV18; abundance: -; d_gene: -; j_gene: TRBJ1-1; CDR3nt: TGTGCCAGCTCCGCGCGGAGGACTGAAGCTTTCTTT; CDR3aa: CASSARRTEAFF
v_gene: TRBV11-2; abundance: -; d_gene: -; j_gene: TRBJ2-5; CDR3nt: TGTGCCAGCAGCTTTGGTCTAGTTCAAGAGACCCAGTACTTC; CDR3aa: CASSFGLVQETQYF
v_gene: TRBV10-3; abundance: -; d_gene: TRBD2; j_gene: TRBJ2-3; CDR3nt: TGTGCCAAACGGCGGGGACTAGCGGACACAGATACGCAGTATTTT; CDR3aa: CAKRRGLADTDTQYF
v_gene: TRBV10-2; abundance: -; d_gene: TRBD1; j_gene: TRBJ1-2; CDR3nt: TGCGCCAGCAGTGAGTCGAGGGGGCAGGGTGGCTATGGCTACACCTTC; CDR3aa: CASSESRGQGGYGYTF
v_gene: TRBV18; abundance: -; d_gene: -; j_gene: TRBJ1-2; CDR3nt: TGTGCCAGCTCACGCAGCGGGCCATGGGGCTACACCTTC; CDR3aa: CASSRSGPWGYTF